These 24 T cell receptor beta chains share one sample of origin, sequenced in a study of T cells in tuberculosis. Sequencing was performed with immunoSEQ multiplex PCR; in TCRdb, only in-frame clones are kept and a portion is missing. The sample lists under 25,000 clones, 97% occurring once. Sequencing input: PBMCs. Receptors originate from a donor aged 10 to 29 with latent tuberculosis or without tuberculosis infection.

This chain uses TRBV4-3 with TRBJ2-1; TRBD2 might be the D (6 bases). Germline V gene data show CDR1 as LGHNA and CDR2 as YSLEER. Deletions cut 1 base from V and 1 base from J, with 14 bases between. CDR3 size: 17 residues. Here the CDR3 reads CASSQVLAGSSYNEQFF. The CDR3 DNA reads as TGCGCCAGCAGCCAAGTGCTGGCGGGGAGTTCCTACAATGAGCAGTTCTTC.

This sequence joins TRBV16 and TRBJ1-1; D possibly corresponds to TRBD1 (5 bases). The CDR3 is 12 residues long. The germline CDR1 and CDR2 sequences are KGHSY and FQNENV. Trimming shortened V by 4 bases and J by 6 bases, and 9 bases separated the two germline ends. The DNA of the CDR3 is TGTGCCAGCAGCCCTCAGGGTCCTGAAGCTTTCTTT. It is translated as CASSPQGPEAFF.

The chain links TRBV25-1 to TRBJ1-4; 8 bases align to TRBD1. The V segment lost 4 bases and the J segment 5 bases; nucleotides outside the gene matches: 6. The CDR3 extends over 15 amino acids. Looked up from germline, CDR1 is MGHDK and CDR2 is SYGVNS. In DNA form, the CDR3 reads TGTGCCAGCAGTGCGTTGGGGACAGGAAATGAAAAACTGTTTTTT. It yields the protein CASSALGTGNEKLFF.

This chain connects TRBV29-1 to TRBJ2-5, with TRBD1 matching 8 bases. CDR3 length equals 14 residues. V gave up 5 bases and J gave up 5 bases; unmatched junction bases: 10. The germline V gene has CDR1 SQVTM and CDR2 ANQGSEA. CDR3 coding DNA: TGCAGCGTTCCTACAGGGGGACCGTCCGAGACCCAGTACTTC. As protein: CSVPTGGPSETQYF.

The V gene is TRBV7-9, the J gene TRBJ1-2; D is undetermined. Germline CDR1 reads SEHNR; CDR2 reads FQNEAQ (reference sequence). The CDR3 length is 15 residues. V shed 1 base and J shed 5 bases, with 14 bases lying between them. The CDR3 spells CASSLDLTNWYGYTF. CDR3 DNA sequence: TGTGCCAGCAGCTTAGATTTGACAAACTGGTATGGCTACACCTTC.

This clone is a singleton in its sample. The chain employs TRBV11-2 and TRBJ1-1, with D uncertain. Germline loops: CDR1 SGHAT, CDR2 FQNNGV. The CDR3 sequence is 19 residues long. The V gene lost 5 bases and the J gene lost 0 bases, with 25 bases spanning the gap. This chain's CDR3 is CASSTLQLTAPGMNTEAFF. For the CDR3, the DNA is TGTGCCAGCAGCACCTTGCAGCTTACTGCTCCCGGGATGAACACTGAAGCTTTCTTT.

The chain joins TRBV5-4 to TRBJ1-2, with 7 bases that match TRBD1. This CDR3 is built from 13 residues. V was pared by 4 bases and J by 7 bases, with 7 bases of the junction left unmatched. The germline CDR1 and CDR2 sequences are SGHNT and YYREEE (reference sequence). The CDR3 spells CASSAPTGFGYTF. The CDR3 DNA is TGTGCCAGCAGCGCCCCGACAGGGTTTGGCTACACCTTC.

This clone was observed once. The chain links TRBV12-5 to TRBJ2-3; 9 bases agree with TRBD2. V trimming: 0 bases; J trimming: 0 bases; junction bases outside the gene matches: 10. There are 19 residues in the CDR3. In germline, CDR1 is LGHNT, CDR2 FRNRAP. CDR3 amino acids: CASGLVLRGGKTSTDTQYF. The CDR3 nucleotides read TGTGCTAGTGGTTTGGTACTGCGGGGGGGGAAAACTAGCACAGATACGCAGTATTTT.

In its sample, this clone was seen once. The CDR3 reads CASSLVTGLNEKLFF. DNA for the CDR3: TGTGCCAGCAGTTTAGTGACAGGGCTAAATGAAAAACTGTTTTTT. The chain is built from TRBV27 and TRBJ1-4; 7 bases map to TRBD1. CDR1 is MNHEY and CDR2 is SMNVEV in the germline V gene (reference sequence). V gave up 2 bases and J gave up 5 bases; unmatched junction bases: 5. CDR3 length: 15 residues.

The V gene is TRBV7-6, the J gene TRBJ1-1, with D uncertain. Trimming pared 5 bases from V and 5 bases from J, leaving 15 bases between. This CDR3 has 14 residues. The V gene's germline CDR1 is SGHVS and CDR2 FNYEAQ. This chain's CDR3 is CASSPREGWTEAFF. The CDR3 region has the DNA TGTGCCAGCAGCCCGCGGGAGGGTTGGACTGAAGCTTTCTTT.

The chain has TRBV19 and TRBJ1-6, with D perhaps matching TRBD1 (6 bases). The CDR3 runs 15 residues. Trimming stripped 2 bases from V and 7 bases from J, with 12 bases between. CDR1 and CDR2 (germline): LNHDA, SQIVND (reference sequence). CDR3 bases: TGTGCCAGTAGTATATATGGGACACCCAATTCACCCCTCCACTTT. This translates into CASSIYGTPNSPLHF.

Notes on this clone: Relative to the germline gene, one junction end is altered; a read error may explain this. CDR3 loop: CASSGRPRVSHEQYF. The CDR3 region has the DNA TGTGCCAGCAGTGGAAGACCCAGGGTCTCCCACGAGCAGTACTTC. The chain joins TRBV27 to TRBJ2-7; D perhaps matches TRBD1 (5 bases). Germline assignment: CDR1 MNHEY and CDR2 SMNVEV (reference sequence). The CDR3 contains 15 residues.

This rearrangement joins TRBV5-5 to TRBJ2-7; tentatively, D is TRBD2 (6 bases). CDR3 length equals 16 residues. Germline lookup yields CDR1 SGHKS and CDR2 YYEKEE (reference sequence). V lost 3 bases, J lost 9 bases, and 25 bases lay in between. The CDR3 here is CASSSHLGGGVLGQYF. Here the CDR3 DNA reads TGTGCCAGCAGCTCTCATCTAGGCGGAGGGGTCCTCGGGCAGTACTTC. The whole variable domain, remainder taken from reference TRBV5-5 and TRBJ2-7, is DAGVTQSPTHLIKTRGQQVTLRCSPISGHKSVSWYQQVLGQGPQFIFQYYEKEERGRGNFPDRFSARQFPNYSSELNVNALLLGDSALYLCASSSHLGGGVLGQYFGPGTRLTVT.

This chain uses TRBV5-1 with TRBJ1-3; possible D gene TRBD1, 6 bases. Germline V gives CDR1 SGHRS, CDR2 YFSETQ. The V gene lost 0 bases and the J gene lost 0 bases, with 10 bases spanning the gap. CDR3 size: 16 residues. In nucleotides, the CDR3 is TGCGCCAGCAGCTTGGGGGGACACATCTCTGGAAACACCATATATTTT. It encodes CASSLGGHISGNTIYF.

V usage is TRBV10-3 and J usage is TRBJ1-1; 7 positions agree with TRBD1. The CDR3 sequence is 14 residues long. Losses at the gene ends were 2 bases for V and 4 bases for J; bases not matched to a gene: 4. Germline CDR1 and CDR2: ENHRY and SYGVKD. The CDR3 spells CAISEPGGGTEAFF. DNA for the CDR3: TGTGCCATCAGTGAGCCAGGGGGAGGCACTGAAGCTTTCTTT.

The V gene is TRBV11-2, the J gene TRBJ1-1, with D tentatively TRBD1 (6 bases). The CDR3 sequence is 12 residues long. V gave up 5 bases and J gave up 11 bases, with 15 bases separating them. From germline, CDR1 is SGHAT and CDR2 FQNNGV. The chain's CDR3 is CASSHQGIWAFF. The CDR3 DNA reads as TGTGCCAGCAGCCACCAGGGGATATGGGCTTTCTTT.

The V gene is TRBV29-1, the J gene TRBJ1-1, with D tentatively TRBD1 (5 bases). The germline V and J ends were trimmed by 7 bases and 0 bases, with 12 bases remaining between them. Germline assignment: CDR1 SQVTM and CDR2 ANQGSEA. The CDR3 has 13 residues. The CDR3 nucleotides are TGCAGCGGACAGTTAAATATGAACACTGAAGCTTTCTTT. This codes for CSGQLNMNTEAFF.

The CDR3 here is CASSTWAERYNSPLHF. In DNA, the CDR3 is TGTGCCAGTAGTACCTGGGCAGAACGCTATAATTCACCCCTCCACTTT. The chain employs TRBV19 and TRBJ1-6; no clear D. The CDR3 loop spans 16 amino acids. Deletions cut 4 bases from V and 3 bases from J, with 13 bases between. The germline gives CDR1 LNHDA, CDR2 SQIVND (reference sequence).

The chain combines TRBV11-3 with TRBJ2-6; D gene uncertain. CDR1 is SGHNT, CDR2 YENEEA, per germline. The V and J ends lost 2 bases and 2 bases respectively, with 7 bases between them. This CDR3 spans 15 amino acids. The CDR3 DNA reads TGTGCCAGCAGCTTATTTGTAACTGGGGCCAACGTCCTGACTTTC. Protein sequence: CASSLFVTGANVLTF.

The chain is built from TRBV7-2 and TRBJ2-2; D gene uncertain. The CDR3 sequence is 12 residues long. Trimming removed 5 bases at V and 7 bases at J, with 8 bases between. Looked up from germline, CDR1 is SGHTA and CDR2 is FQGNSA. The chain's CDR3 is CASSPYIGELFF. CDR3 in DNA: TGTGCCAGCAGCCCATACATCGGGGAGCTGTTTTTT. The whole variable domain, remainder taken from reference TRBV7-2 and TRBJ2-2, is GAGVSQSPSNKVTEKGKDVELRCDPISGHTALYWYRQSLGQGLEFLIYFQGNSAPDKSGLPSDRFSAERTGGSVSTLTIQRTQQEDSAVYLCASSPYIGELFFGEGSRLTVL.

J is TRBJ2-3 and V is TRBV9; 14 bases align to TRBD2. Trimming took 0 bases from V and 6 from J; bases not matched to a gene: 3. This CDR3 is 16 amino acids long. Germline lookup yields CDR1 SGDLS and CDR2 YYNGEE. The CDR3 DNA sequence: TGTGCCAGCAGCGTAGCGGGACTAGCGGGGGTTGATACGCAGTATTTT. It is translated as CASSVAGLAGVDTQYF.

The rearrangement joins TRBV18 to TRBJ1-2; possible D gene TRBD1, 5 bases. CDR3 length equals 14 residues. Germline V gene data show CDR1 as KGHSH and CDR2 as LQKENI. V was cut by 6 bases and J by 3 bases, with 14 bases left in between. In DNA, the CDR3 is TGTGCCAGCTCGGAATCTGGGGGGTACTATGGCTACACCTTC. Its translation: CASSESGGYYGYTF.

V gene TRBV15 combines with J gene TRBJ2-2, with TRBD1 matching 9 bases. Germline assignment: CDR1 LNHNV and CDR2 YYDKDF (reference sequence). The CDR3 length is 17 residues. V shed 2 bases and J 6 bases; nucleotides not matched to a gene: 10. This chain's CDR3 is CATSRSRDRVIAGELFF. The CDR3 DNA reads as TGTGCCACCAGCAGATCCCGGGACAGGGTTATCGCCGGGGAGCTGTTTTTT.

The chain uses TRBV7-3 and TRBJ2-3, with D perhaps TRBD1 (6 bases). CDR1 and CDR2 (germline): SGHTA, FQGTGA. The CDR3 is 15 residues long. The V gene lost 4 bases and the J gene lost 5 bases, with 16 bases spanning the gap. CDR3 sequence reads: CASSSRGMPRDTQYF. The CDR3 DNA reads TGTGCCAGCAGCTCGAGGGGGATGCCCCGAGATACGCAGTATTTT.